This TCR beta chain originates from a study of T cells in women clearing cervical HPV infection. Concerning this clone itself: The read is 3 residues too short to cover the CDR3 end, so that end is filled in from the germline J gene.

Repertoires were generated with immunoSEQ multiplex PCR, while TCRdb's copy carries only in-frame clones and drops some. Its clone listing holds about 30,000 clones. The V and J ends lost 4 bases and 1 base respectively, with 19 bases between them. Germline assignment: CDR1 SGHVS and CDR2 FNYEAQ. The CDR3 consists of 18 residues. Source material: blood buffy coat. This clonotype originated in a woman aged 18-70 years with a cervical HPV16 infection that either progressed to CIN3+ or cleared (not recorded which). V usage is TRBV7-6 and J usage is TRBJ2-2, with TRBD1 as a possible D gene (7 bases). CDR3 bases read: TGTGCCAGCAGCTCGGGCAGGGGGGAAAGGGGGAACACCGGGGAG. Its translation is CASSSGRGERGNTGE. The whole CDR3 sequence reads CASSSGRGERGNTGELFF.